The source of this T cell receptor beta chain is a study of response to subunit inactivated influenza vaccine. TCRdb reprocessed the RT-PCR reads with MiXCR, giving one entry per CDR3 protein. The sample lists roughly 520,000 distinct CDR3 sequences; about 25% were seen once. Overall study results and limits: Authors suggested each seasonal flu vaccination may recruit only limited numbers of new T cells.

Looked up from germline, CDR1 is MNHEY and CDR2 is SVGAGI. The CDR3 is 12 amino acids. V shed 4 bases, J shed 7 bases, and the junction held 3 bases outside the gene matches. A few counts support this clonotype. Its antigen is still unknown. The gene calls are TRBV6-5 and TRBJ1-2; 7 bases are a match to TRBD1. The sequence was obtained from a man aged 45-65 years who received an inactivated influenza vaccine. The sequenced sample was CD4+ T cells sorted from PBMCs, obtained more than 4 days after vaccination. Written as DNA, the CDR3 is TGTGCCAGCAGTTCACAGGGGCTTGGCTACACCTTC. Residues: CASSSQGLGYTF.